This is a list of T cell receptor beta chains from one sample in a study of blood T cell repertoires in COVID-19. Repertoires were generated with immunoSEQ multiplex PCR, while TCRdb's copy carries only in-frame clones and drops some. The top ten hold about 2% of the sample, which has about 480,000 clones, more than 75% seen once. Material: PBMCs or T cells enriched from blood (not recorded which). The receptors stem from a woman aged 40 to 50 who had recovered from COVID-19. CDR3s include the opening cysteine and the closing phenylalanine or tryptophan. Fields, in order: clone size, D gene, V gene, J gene, CDR3 DNA, CDR3 protein. D genes are given only for firm matches. Clone size is shown for a subset of rows, as once, few, many or a class of expanded clone.

size: few
D: TRBD2
V: TRBV28
J: TRBJ2-7
DNA: TGTGCCAGCAGTTTCACAATCTCCGGGAGGCCTACCTACGAGCAGTACTTC
CDR3: CASSFTISGRPTYEQYF

size: NA
D: NA
V: TRBV28
J: TRBJ2-7
DNA: TGTGCCAGCAGTCCCGCCTTTAATAGCGGCTCCTACGAGCAGTACTTC
CDR3: CASSPAFNSGSYEQYF

size: NA
D: NA
V: TRBV15
J: TRBJ1-1
DNA: TGTGCCACCAGCAGGATCAGGGAGGTGTTAGCTTTCTTT
CDR3: CATSRIREVLAFF

size: few
D: TRBD1
V: TRBV7-2
J: TRBJ1-2
DNA: TGTGCCAGCAGCTTAGCCCACCACAGGGGGCTGGATGGCTACACCTTC
CDR3: CASSLAHHRGLDGYTF

size: NA
D: NA
V: TRBV18
J: TRBJ1-2
DNA: TGTGCCAGCTCACCACTCCAGAATGGCTACACCTTC
CDR3: CASSPLQNGYTF

size: NA
D: NA
V: TRBV21-1
J: TRBJ1-4
DNA: TGTGCCAGCAGCAAAACGCCACAGGGTAATGAAAAACTGTTTTTT
CDR3: CASSKTPQGNEKLFF

size: NA
D: NA
V: TRBV6-5
J: TRBJ2-5
DNA: TGTGCCAGCAGTTACACCCGTAGGGGGAACCAAGAGACCCAGTACTTC
CDR3: CASSYTRRGNQETQYF

size: NA
D: NA
V: TRBV14
J: TRBJ2-5
DNA: TGTGCCAGCAGCCAAAACATATTCCAAGAGACCCAGTACTTC
CDR3: CASSQNIFQETQYF

size: NA
D: NA
V: TRBV11-3
J: TRBJ1-5
DNA: TGTGCCAGCAGCTCCGAGGGAGGTCAGCCCCAGCATTTT
CDR3: CASSSEGGQPQHF

size: once
D: TRBD2
V: TRBV6-5
J: TRBJ2-3
DNA: TGTGCCAGCAGGACTAGCCACTGGGAGGTGGATACGCAGTATTTT
CDR3: CASRTSHWEVDTQYF

size: NA
D: TRBD1
V: TRBV15
J: TRBJ1-2
DNA: TGTGCCACCAGCAGAGATGGGGGGACAGGGCTGTCCTATGGCTACACCTTC
CDR3: CATSRDGGTGLSYGYTF

size: once
D: TRBD2
V: TRBV4-2
J: TRBJ2-7
DNA: TGTGCCAGCAGCCAAGAGCTAGGAGCGGGAGTCTACGAGCAGTACTTC
CDR3: CASSQELGAGVYEQYF

size: NA
D: NA
V: TRBV29-1
J: TRBJ1-2
DNA: TGCAGCGTTGAACAGGGTAGGGACTATGGCTACACCTTC
CDR3: CSVEQGRDYGYTF

size: NA
D: NA
V: TRBV24-1
J: TRBJ2-2
DNA: TGTGCCACCAGTGATCCACAAGCGGGCGCGAACACCGGGGAGCTGTTTTTT
CDR3: CATSDPQAGANTGELFF

size: once
D: TRBD1
V: TRBV10-2
J: TRBJ1-2
DNA: TGCGCCAGCAGTGAAGGGACAGATGGCTACACCTTC
CDR3: CASSEGTDGYTF

size: NA
D: TRBD2
V: TRBV19
J: TRBJ2-2
DNA: TGTGCCAGTAGTAGGTTTCTAGCGGGACTCACCGGGGAGCTGTTTTTT
CDR3: CASSRFLAGLTGELFF

size: NA
D: NA
V: TRBV2
J: TRBJ1-1
DNA: TGTGCCAGCACCTTGAAGGCCAGGATTGAAGCTTTCTTT
CDR3: CASTLKARIEAFF

size: NA
D: NA
V: TRBV5-6
J: TRBJ1-1
DNA: TGTGCCAGCAGCTTGGAAAGGACAGAAGCTTTCTTT
CDR3: CASSLERTEAFF

size: NA
D: NA
V: TRBV7-9
J: TRBJ2-2
DNA: TGTGCCAGCAGCTTATCCGGGGGCGGGGAGCTGTTTTTT
CDR3: CASSLSGGGELFF

size: NA
D: NA
V: TRBV15
J: TRBJ2-6
DNA: TGTGCCACCAGCCGTTCCGTAACTACCCTTGACTCTGGGGCCAACGTCCTGACTTTC
CDR3: CATSRSVTTLDSGANVLTF

size: NA
D: TRBD2
V: TRBV5-1
J: TRBJ2-7
DNA: TGCGCCAGCAGCTTGGTCCCGGGAGGGGTTAAGTTGTACGAGCAGTACTTC
CDR3: CASSLVPGGVKLYEQYF

size: NA
D: TRBD2
V: TRBV6-2/TRBV6-3
J: TRBJ2-7
DNA: TGTGCCAGCAGTTACCAAACCGGGACTAGCGCTACCTACGAGCAGTACTTC
CDR3: CASSYQTGTSATYEQYF

size: NA
D: NA
V: TRBV11-2
J: TRBJ2-1
DNA: TGTGCCAGCAGCCCCCAACCCGGGGTCGATAATGAGCAGTTCTTC
CDR3: CASSPQPGVDNEQFF

size: NA
D: TRBD1
V: TRBV11-3
J: TRBJ1-3
DNA: TGTGCCAGCACCTCCAGGGGGCTAGGAAACACCATATATTTT
CDR3: CASTSRGLGNTIYF